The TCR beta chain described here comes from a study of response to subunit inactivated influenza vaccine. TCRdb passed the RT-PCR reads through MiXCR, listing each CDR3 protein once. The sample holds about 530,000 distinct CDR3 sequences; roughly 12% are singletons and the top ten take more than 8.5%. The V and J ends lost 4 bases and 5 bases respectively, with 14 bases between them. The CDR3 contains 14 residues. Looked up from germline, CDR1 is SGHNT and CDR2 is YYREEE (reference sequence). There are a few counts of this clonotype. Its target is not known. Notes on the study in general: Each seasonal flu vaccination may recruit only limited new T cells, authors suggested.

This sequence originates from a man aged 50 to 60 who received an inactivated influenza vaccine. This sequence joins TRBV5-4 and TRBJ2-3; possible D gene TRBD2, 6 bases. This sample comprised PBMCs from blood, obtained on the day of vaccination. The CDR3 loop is CASSPASAKDTQYF. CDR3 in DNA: TGTGCCAGCAGCCCGGCTAGCGCCAAAGATACGCAGTATTTT. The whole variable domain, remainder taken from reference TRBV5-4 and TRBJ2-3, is ETGVTQSPTHLIKTRGQQVTLRCSSQSGHNTVSWYQQALGQGPQFIFQYYREEENGRGNFPPRFSGLQFPNYSSELNVNALELDDSALYLCASSPASAKDTQYFGPGTRLTVL.